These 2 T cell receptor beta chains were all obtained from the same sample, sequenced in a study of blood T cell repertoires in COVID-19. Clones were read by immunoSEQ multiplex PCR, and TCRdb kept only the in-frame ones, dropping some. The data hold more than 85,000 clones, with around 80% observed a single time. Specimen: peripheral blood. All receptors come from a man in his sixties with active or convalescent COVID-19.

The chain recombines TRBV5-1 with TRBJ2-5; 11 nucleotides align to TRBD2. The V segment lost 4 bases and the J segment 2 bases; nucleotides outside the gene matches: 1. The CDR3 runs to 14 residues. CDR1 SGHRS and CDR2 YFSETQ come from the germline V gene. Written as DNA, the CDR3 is TGCGCCAGCAGCCGGACTAGCGGGCAAGAGACCCAGTACTTC. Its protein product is CASSRTSGQETQYF.

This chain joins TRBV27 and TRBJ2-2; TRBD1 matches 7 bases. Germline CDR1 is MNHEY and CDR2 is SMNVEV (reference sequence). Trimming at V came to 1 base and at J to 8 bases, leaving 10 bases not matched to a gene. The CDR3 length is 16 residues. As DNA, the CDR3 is TGTGCCAGCAGTTTATACGACAGGGTAGGTTTGGGGGAGCTGTTTTTT. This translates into CASSLYDRVGLGELFF.